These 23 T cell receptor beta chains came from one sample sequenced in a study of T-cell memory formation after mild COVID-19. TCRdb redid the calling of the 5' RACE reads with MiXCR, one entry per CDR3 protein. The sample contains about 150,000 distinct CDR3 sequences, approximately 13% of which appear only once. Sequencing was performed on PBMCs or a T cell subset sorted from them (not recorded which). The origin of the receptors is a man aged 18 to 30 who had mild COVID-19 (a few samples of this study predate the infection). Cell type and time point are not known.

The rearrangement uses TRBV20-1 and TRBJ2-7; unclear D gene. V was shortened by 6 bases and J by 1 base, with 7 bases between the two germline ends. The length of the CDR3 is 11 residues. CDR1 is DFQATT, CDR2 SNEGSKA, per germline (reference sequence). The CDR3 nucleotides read TGCAGTGCCAGACAATCCTACGAGCAGTACGTC. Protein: CSARQSYEQYV.

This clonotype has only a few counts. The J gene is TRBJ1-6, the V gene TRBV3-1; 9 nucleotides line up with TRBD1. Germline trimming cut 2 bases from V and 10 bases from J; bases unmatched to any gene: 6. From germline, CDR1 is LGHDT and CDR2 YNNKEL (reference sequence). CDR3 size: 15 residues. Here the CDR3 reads CASSQTATGGSPLHF. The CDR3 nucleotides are TGTGCCAGCAGCCAAACCGCGACAGGGGGATCACCCCTCCACTTT.

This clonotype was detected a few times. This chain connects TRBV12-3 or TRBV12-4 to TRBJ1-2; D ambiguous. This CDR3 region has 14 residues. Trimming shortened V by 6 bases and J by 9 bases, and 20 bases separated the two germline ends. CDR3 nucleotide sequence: TGTGCCAGCAGCCCAGGACGGGGTCTATGGCGCTACACCTTC. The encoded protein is CASSPGRGLWRYTF.

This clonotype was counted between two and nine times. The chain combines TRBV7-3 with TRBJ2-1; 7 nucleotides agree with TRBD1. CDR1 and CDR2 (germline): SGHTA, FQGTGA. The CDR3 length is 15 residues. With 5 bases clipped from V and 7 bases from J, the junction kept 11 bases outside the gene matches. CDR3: CASSPSQGMGNEQFF. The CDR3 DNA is TGTGCCAGCAGCCCTTCACAGGGGATGGGGAATGAGCAGTTCTTC.

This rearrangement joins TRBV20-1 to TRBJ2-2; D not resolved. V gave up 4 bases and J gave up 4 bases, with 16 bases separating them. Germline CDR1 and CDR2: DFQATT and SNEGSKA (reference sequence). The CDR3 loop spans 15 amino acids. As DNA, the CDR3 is TGCAGTGCTACGAATCCTCGCGGCCGCACCGGGGAGCTGTTTTTT. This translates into CSATNPRGRTGELFF.

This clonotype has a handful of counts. CDR3 DNA: TGTGCCAGCAGCGAACACTCGGGGATGAACACTGAAGCTTTCTTT. Translating it yields CASSEHSGMNTEAFF. The chain carries TRBV7-2 and TRBJ1-1; no reliable D call. V gave up 5 bases and J gave up 0 bases, with 13 bases separating them. The germline V gene has CDR1 SGHTA and CDR2 FQGNSA. The CDR3 runs to 15 residues.

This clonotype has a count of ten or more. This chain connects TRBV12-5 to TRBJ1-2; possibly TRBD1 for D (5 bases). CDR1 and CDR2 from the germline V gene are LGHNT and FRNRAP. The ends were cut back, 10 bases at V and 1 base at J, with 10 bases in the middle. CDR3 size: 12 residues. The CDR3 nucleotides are TGTGCTACCCAGGGTTATAACTATGGCTACACCTTC. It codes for CATQGYNYGYTF.

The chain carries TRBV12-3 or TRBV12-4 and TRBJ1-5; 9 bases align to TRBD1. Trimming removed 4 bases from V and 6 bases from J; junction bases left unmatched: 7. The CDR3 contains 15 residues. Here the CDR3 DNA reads TGTGCCAGCAGTTGGGGAGGACAGGGGAGTCAGCCCCAGCATTTT. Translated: CASSWGGQGSQPQHF.

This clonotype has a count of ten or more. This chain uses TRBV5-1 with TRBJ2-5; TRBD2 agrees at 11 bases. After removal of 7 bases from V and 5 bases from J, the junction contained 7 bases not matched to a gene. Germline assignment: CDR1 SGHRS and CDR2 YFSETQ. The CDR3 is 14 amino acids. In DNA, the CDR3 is TGCGCCAGCGGCGGACTAGCGGGTACCGAGACCCAGTACTTC. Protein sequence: CASGGLAGTETQYF.

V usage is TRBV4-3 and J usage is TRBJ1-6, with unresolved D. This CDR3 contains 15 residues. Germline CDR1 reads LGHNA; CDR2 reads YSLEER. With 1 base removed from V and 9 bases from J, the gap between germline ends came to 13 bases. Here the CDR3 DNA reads TGCGCCAGCAGCCAAGTCACGGGCAGCATTTCACCCCTCCACTTT. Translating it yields CASSQVTGSISPLHF.

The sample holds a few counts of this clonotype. This CDR3 is CASSLRIDTEAFF. The CDR3 region has the DNA TGTGCCAGCAGCTTGCGGATTGACACTGAAGCTTTCTTT. V and J are TRBV7-9 and TRBJ1-1; no clear D gene. The CDR3 totals 13 residues. From germline, CDR1 is SEHNR and CDR2 FQNEAQ (reference sequence). The V end was cut by 3 bases, the J end by 3 bases, with 8 bases between.

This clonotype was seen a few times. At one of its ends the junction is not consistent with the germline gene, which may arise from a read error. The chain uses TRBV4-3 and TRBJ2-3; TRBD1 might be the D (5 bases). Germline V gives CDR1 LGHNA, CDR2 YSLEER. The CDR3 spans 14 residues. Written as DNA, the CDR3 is TGCGCCAGCGGCCAGGGCGTACCCACAGATACGCAGTATTTT. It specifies CASGQGVPTDTQYF.

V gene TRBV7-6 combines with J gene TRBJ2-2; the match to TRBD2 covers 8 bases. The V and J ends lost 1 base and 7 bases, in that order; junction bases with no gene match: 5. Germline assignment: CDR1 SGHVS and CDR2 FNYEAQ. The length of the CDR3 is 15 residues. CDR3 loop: CASSLGPGLVGELFF. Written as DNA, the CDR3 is TGTGCCAGCAGCTTAGGACCGGGACTAGTCGGGGAGCTGTTTTTT.

The CDR3 region is CASSVRDRVDEQFF. The CDR3 nucleotides read TGTGCCAGCAGTGTCCGGGACAGGGTCGATGAGCAGTTCTTC. The J gene is TRBJ2-1, the V gene TRBV2; TRBD1 matches 9 bases. The CDR3 consists of 14 residues. Germline V gene lookup returns CDR1 SNHLY and CDR2 FYNNEI. V lost 4 bases and J lost 8; bases outside the gene matches: 6.

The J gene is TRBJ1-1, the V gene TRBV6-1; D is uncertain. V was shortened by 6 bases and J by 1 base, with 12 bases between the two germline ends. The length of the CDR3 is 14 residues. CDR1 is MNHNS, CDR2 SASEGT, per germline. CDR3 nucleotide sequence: TGTGCCAGCAGAATAGACAAGCGGAACACTGAAGCTTTCTTT. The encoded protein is CASRIDKRNTEAFF.

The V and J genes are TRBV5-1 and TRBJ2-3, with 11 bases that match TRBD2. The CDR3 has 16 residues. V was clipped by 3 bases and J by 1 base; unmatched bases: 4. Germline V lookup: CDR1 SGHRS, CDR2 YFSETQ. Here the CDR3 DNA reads TGCGCCAGCAGCTCACTGACTAGCGGGGGCACAGATACGCAGTATTTT. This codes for CASSSLTSGGTDTQYF.

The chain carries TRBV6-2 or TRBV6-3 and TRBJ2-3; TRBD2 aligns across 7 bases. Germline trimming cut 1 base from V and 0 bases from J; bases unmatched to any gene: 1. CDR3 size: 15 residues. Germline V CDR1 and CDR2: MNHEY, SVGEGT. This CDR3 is CASSYWRGSTDTQYF. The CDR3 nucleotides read TGTGCCAGCAGTTACTGGCGGGGGAGCACAGATACGCAGTATTTT.

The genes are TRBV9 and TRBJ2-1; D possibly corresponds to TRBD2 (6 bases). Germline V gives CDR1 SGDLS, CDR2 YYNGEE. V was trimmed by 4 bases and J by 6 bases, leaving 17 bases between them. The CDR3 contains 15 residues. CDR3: CASSPGGPRPNEQFF. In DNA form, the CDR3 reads TGTGCCAGCAGCCCAGGAGGGCCACGACCCAATGAGCAGTTCTTC.

The CDR3 DNA reads as TGTGCCAGCAGCGCAACAGGGGGCGCGGGTGAGCAGTTCTTC. It codes for CASSATGGAGEQFF. This chain joins TRBV5-6 and TRBJ2-1, with TRBD1 identical over 9 bases. From germline, CDR1 is SGHDT and CDR2 YYEEEE. This CDR3 is 14 amino acids long. With V trimmed by 4 bases and J by 9 bases, 8 bases remained unmatched.

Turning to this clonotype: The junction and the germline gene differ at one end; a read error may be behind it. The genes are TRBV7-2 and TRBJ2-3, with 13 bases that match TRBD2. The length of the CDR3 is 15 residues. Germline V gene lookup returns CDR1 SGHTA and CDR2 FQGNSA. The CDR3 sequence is CASGTSGGGTDTHYF. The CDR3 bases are TGTGCCAGCGGTACTAGCGGGGGGGGAACAGATACGCATTATTTT.

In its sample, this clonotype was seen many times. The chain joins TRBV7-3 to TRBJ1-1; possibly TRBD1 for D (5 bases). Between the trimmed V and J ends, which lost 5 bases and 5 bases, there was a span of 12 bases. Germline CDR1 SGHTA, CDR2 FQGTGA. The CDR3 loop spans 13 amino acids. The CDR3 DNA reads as TGTGCCAGCAGCCACGACAGATGGACTGAAGCTTTCTTT. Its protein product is CASSHDRWTEAFF.

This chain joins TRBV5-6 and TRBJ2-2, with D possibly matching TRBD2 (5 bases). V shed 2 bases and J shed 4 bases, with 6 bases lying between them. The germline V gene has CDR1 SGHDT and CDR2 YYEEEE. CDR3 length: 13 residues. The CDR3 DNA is TGTGCCAGCAGCTTTACTAGCACCGGGGAGCTGTTTTTT. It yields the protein CASSFTSTGELFF.

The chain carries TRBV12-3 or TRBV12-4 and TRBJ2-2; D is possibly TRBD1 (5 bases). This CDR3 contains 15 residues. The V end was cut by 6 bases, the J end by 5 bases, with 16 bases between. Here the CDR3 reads CASRPRVGETGELFF. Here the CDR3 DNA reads TGTGCCAGCAGACCCAGGGTAGGGGAAACCGGGGAGCTGTTTTTT.